These T cell receptor beta chains were read from a single sample in a study of T-cell reconstitution after alpha-beta-depleted transplantation in children. TCRdb reprocessed the PCR reads with MiXCR, giving one entry per CDR3 protein. The sample has fewer than 120,000 distinct CDR3 sequences; 10% are singletons. The sample was PBMCs from the stem cell graft donor, taken from the stem cell graft. All receptors come from a human donor who donated a stem cell graft to a child with acute lymphoblastic leukemia. CDR3s include the opening cysteine and the closing phenylalanine or tryptophan. Each record gives: J gene, V gene, D gene, CDR3 protein. The D gene is left open where the match is weak.

TRBJ2-7 | TRBV21-1 | - | CASSKVRRDEQYF
TRBJ1-3 | TRBV5-5 | - | CASSPGQTRSGNTIYF
TRBJ1-1 | TRBV4-1 | - | CASSQVVEGAQSSTKAFF
TRBJ2-3 | TRBV6-2/TRBV6-3 | TRBD1 | CASSYFRDRGRDTQYF
TRBJ2-2 | TRBV20-1 | - | CSASHGTGELFF
TRBJ2-1 | TRBV30 | - | CAWKDYNEQFF
TRBJ1-5 | TRBV20-1 | - | CSARDRTTPGQPQHF
TRBJ1-2 | TRBV30 | - | CAWSEQSGYGYTF
TRBJ1-5 | TRBV7-9 | - | CASSLQGSNQPQHF
TRBJ1-1 | TRBV4-3 | - | CASSQDRGNSGTEAFF
TRBJ1-1 | TRBV12-3/TRBV12-4 | - | CASSFFGLNTEAFF
TRBJ2-1 | TRBV6-2/TRBV6-3 | - | CASTSDYNNEQFF
TRBJ2-2 | TRBV10-3 | TRBD1 | CAIRGQDQAGELFF
TRBJ2-5 | TRBV20-1 | - | CSAGGNGETQYF
TRBJ2-1 | TRBV5-1 | TRBD1 | CASSSWTGRNEQFF
TRBJ1-5 | TRBV30 | - | CAWKGKGNQPQHF
TRBJ2-7 | TRBV7-2 | - | CASSPSSTSFVQYF